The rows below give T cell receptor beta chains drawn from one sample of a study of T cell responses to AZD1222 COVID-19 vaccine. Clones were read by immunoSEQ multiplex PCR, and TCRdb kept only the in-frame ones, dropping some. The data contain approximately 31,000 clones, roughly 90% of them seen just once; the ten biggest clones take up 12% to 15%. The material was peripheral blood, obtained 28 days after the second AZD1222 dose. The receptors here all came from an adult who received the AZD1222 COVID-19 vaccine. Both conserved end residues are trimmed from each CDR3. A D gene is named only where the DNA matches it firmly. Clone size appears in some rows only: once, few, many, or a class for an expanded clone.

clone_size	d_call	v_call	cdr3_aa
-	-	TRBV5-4	ASSLPDSQGTGELF
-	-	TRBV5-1	ASWAGYLTDTQY
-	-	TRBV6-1	ASSEGTYYGYT
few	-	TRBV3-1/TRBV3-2	ASSATGVGEKLF
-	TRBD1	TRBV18	ASSADRGAFTEAF
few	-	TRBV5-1	ASSLGLNEKLF
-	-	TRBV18	ASSPRTGQHTEAF
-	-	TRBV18	ASSPDSYYEQY
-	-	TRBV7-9	ASSRATLEDTQY
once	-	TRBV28	ASLGLDSPLH
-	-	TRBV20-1	SASLNLNTEAF
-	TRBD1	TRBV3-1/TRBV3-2	ASSPRSTGSYGYT
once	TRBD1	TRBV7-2	ASSPRQGRQPQH
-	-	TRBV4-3	ASSQGTLTNTGELF
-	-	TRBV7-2	ASSFGPQETQY
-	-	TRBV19	ASSREGGALYEQY
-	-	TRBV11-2	ASSPERQGYEQF
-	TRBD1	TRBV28	ASSLGDRAKSPLH
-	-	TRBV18	ASSPELRFRAEKLF
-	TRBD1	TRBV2	ASDGQGTDTQY
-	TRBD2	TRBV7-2	ASSLILAGGDTQY
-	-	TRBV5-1	ASSLGASKGLQGYT
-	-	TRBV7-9	ASSLGQKWREPNYGYT
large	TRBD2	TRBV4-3	ASSQDGLVSYNEQF
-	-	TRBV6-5	ATRAGGAYGYT
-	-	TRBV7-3	ASTEGGNGYT
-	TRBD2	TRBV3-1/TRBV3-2	ASSQARRSGGLKTQY
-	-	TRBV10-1	ASSELRSGELF
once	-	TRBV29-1	SVAANNYGYT
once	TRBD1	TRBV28	ASSLGQYYGYT